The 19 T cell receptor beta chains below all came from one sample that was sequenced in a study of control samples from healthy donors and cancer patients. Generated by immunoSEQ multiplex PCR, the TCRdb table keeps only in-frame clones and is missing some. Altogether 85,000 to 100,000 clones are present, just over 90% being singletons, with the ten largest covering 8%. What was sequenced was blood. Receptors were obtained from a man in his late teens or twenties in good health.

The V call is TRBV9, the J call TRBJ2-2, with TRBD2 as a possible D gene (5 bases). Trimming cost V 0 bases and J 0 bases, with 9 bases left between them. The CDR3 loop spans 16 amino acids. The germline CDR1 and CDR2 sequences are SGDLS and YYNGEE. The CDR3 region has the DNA TGTGCCAGCAGCGTAGAAGGTAGCGCGAACACCGGGGAGCTGTTTTTT. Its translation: CASSVEGSANTGELFF.

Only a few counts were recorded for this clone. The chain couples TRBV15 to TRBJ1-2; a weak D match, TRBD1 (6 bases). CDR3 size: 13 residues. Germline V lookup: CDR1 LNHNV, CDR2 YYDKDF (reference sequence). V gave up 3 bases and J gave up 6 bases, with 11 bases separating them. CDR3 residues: CATSRRYRDGYTF. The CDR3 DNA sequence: TGTGCCACCAGCAGGAGGTACAGGGATGGCTACACCTTC.

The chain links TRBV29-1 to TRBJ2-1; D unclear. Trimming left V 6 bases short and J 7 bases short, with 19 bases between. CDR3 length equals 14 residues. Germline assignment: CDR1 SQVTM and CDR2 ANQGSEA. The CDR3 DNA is TGCAGCGTCCCCCGGCCAAACTCCGGGAATGAGCAGTTCTTC. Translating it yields CSVPRPNSGNEQFF.

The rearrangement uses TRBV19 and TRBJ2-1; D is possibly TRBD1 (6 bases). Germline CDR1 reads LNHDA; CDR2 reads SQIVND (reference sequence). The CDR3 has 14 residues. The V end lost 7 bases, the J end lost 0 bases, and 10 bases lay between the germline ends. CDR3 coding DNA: TGTGCCAGTAACATGGACAGCTCCTACAATGAGCAGTTCTTC. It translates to CASNMDSSYNEQFF.

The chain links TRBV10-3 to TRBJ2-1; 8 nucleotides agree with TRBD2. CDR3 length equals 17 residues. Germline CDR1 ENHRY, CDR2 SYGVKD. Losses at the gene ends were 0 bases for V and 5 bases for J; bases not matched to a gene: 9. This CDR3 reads CAISESRVGTRNNEQFF. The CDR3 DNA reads TGTGCCATCAGTGAGTCGAGGGTCGGGACTAGGAACAATGAGCAGTTCTTC.

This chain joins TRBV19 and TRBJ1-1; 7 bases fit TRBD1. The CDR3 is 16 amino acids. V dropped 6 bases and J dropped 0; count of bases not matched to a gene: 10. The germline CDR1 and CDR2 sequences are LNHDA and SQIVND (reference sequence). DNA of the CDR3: TGTGCCAGTAGGGATTCTCCGGGACAGTTGAACACTGAAGCTTTCTTT. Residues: CASRDSPGQLNTEAFF.

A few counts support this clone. CDR3 amino acids: CASSLVGQGAYNSPLHF. The CDR3 nucleotides are TGCGCCAGCAGCTTGGTGGGACAGGGGGCCTATAATTCACCCCTCCACTTT. The chain has TRBV5-1 and TRBJ1-6; 11 bases line up with TRBD1. The CDR3 runs to 17 residues. Losses at the gene ends were 0 bases for V and 2 bases for J; bases not matched to a gene: 1. CDR1 is SGHRS and CDR2 is YFSETQ in the germline V gene.

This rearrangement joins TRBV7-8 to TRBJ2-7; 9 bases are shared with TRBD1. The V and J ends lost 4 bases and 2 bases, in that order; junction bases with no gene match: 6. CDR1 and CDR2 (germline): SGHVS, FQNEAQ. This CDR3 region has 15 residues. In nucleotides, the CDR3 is TGTGCCAGCAGCTATAAACAGGGGGCTCCCTACGAGCAGTACTTC. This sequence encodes CASSYKQGAPYEQYF.

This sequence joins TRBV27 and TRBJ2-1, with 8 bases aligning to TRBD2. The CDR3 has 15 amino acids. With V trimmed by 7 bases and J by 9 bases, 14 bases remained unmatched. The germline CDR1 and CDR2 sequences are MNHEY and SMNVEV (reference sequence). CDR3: CASTARLAWVGEQFF. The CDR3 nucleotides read TGTGCCAGCACCGCCCGACTAGCGTGGGTCGGTGAGCAGTTCTTC.

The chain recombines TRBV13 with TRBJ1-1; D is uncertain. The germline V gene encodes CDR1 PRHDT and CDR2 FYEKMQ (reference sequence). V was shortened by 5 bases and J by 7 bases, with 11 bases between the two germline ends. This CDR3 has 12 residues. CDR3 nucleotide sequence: TGTGCCAGCAGCATCAGCAATCGTGAAGCTTTCTTT. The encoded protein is CASSISNREAFF.

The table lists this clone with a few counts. CDR3 nucleotide sequence: TGTGCCAGCAGCCCGGGAGGAATTAACGATTCACCCCTCCACTTT. Its translation is CASSPGGINDSPLHF. The chain is built from TRBV6-5 and TRBJ1-6; D gene uncertain. Per germline, CDR1 MNHEY and CDR2 SVGAGI. CDR3 length: 15 amino acids. Trimming took 6 bases from V and 8 from J, leaving 17 bases between them.

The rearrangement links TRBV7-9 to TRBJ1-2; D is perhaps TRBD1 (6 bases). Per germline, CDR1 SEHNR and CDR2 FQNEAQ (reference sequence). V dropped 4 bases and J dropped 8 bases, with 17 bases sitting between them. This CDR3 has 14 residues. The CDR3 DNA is TGTGCCAGCAGCTGGGGGACAATGGACCAGGGCTACACCTTC. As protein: CASSWGTMDQGYTF.

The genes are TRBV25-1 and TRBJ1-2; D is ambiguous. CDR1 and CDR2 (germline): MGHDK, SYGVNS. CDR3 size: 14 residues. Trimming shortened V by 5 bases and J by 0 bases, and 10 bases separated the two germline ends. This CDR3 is CASSSRRANYGYTF. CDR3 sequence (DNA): TGTGCCAGCAGTTCCAGACGGGCTAACTATGGCTACACCTTC.

CDR3 sequence (DNA): TGTGCCAGCAGCCAAGGCTCGCGGGGGTTCTACGAGCAGTACTTC. Translated: CASSQGSRGFYEQYF. The rearrangement links TRBV14 to TRBJ2-7; 7 positions match TRBD2. This CDR3 spans 15 amino acids. V trimming: 1 base; J trimming: 3 bases; junction bases outside the gene matches: 6. Germline V lookup: CDR1 SGHDN, CDR2 FVKESK.

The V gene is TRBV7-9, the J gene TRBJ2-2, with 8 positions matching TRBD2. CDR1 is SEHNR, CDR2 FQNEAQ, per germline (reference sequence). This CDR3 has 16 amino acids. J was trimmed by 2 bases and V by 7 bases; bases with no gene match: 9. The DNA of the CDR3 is TGTGCCAGCACACCTTCCGGGACTAGAAACACCGGGGAGCTGTTTTTT. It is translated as CASTPSGTRNTGELFF. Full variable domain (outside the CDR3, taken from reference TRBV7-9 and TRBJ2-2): DTGVSQNPRHKITKRGQNVTFRCDPISEHNRLYWYRQTLGQGPEFLTYFQNEAQLEKSRLLSDRFSAERPKGSFSTLEIQRTEQGDSAMYLCASTPSGTRNTGELFFGEGSRLTVL.

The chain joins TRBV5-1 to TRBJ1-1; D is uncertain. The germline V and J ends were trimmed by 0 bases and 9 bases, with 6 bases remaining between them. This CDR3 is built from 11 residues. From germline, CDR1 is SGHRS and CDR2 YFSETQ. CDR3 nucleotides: TGCGCCAGCAGCTTGGACGGTAAAGCTTTCTTT. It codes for CASSLDGKAFF.

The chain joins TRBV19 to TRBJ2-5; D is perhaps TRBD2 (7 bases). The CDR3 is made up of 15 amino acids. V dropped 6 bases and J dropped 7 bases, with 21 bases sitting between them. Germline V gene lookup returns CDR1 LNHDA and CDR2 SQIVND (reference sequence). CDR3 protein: CASSDSWGGLGTQYF. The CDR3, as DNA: TGTGCCAGTAGCGACAGCTGGGGGGGCTTAGGGACCCAGTACTTC.

The DNA for the CDR3 is TGTGCCAGCAGATTGGCAGGGGGCGGGAATGGCTACACCTTC. Translation: CASRLAGGGNGYTF. The chain joins TRBV25-1 to TRBJ1-2; 8 nucleotides align to TRBD1. The ends lost 6 bases at V and 6 bases at J; junction bases unmatched: 9. Per germline, CDR1 MGHDK and CDR2 SYGVNS. The CDR3 has 14 residues.

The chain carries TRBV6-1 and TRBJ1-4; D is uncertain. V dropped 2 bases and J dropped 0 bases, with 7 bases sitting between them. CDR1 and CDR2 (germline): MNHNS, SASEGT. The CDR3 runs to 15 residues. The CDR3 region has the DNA TGTGCCAGCAGTGAACTGGCAGCAACTAATGAAAAACTGTTTTTT. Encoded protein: CASSELAATNEKLFF.